Following are 18 T cell receptor beta chains from one sample sequenced in a study of OX40 agonist ivuxolimab in advanced cancers. The assay was immunoSEQ multiplex PCR, and TCRdb's table has in-frame clones only and misses some. This repertoire shows some 72,000 clones, 85% to 95% found once; its top ten account for roughly 11%. The sample here was CD4+ or CD8+ T cells sorted from blood, taken in a trial of the OX40 agonist ivuxolimab. Receptor source: an adult with an advanced solid tumor such as melanoma, head and neck, liver or kidney cancer.

V usage is TRBV27 and J usage is TRBJ2-4, with D possibly being TRBD1 (6 bases). The CDR3 is made up of 15 amino acids. Trimming cost V 0 bases and J 4 bases, with 10 bases left between them. Germline V gene data show CDR1 as MNHEY and CDR2 as SMNVEV (reference sequence). CDR3 residues: CASSLSRGTKNIQYF. DNA for the CDR3: TGTGCCAGCAGTTTATCGAGGGGGACAAAAAACATTCAGTACTTC.

This clone has more than one count but fewer than ten. This rearrangement joins TRBV6-4 to TRBJ2-1; TRBD2 might be the D (5 bases). V dropped 0 bases and J dropped 4 bases, with 13 bases sitting between them. Germline-derived CDR1 and CDR2 are MRHNA and SNTAGT. CDR3 length: 16 residues. The CDR3 loop reads CASSDSSEGGYNEQFF. CDR3 nucleotide sequence: TGTGCCAGCAGTGACTCTAGCGAGGGCGGATACAATGAGCAGTTCTTC.

V and J are TRBV4-2 and TRBJ2-1; D perhaps matches TRBD2 (6 bases). The CDR3 length is 11 residues. Germline CDR1 reads LGHNA; CDR2 reads YNFKEQ. The CDR3 loop reads CGASRGNEQFF. The CDR3 DNA follows: TGTGGGGCTAGCCGGGGGAATGAGCAGTTCTTC.

The gene calls are TRBV4-1 and TRBJ2-1; a weak D match, TRBD2 (6 bases). The CDR3 sequence is 13 residues long. Germline assignment: CDR1 MGHRA and CDR2 YSYEKL. Trimming removed 11 bases at V and 0 bases at J, with 11 bases between. The CDR3 reads CAPGGDSYNEQFF. CDR3 DNA sequence: TGCGCCCCCGGCGGGGACTCCTACAATGAGCAGTTCTTC.

This chain connects TRBV6-4 to TRBJ2-3, with D possibly being TRBD1 (6 bases). V was shortened by 2 bases and J by 0 bases, with 12 bases between the two germline ends. The CDR3 totals 16 residues. Looked up from germline, CDR1 is MRHNA and CDR2 is SNTAGT. CDR3 region: CASSDGKGGSTDTQYF. The CDR3, as DNA: TGTGCCAGCAGTGACGGTAAAGGGGGTAGCACAGATACGCAGTATTTT.

The chain recombines TRBV14 with TRBJ2-3, with D unresolved. Germline loops: CDR1 SGHDN, CDR2 FVKESK. Trimming pared 4 bases from V and 3 bases from J, leaving 14 bases between. CDR3 length equals 15 residues. CDR3 DNA sequence: TGTGCCAGCAGCCCCTTATGGGCCGGTACAGATACGCAGTATTTT. It specifies CASSPLWAGTDTQYF. Full variable domain (missing parts from reference TRBV14 and TRBJ2-3): EAGVTQFPSHSVIEKGQTVTLRCDPISGHDNLYWYRRVMGKEIKFLLHFVKESKQDESGMPNNRFLAERTGGTYSTLKVQPAELEDSGVYFCASSPLWAGTDTQYFGPGTRLTVL.

The V gene is TRBV5-1, the J gene TRBJ2-1, with TRBD2 identical over 8 bases. The V and J ends lost 7 bases and 3 bases, in that order; junction bases with no gene match: 0. CDR1 and CDR2 from the germline V gene are SGHRS and YFSETQ. The CDR3 extends over 12 amino acids. This CDR3 reads CASGTSYNEQFF. The CDR3 coding sequence is TGCGCCAGCGGGACTAGCTACAATGAGCAGTTCTTC.

This sequence joins TRBV6-4 and TRBJ2-2; D gene uncertain. V was clipped by 1 base and J by 0 bases, with 9 bases between them. The CDR3 runs to 16 residues. Germline V gene sequence: CDR1 MRHNA, CDR2 SNTAGT. Here the CDR3 reads CASSDFGRSNTGELFF. CDR3 in DNA: TGTGCCAGCAGTGACTTCGGACGATCGAACACCGGGGAGCTGTTTTTT.

The chain is built from TRBV11-2 and TRBJ2-1; maybe TRBD1 (5 bases). The V and J ends lost 4 bases and 4 bases respectively, with 11 bases between them. The V gene's germline CDR1 is SGHAT and CDR2 FQNNGV. CDR3 length equals 14 residues. CDR3 in DNA: TGTGCCAGCAGCTCCGCCTCAGGGTACAATGAGCAGTTCTTC. It is translated as CASSSASGYNEQFF.

This chain uses TRBV19 with TRBJ2-3, with D tentatively TRBD2 (7 bases). This CDR3 is built from 14 residues. Germline values: CDR1 LNHDA, CDR2 SQIVND (reference sequence). With 1 base removed from V and 8 bases from J, the gap between germline ends came to 13 bases. The CDR3: CASSIGGGPATQYF. CDR3 DNA sequence: TGTGCCAGTAGTATAGGGGGGGGGCCCGCTACGCAGTATTTT. The full variable domain, its missing parts supplied by reference TRBV19 and TRBJ2-3, is DGGITQSPKYLFRKEGQNVTLSCEQNLNHDAMYWYRQDPGQGLRLIYYSQIVNDFQKGDIAEGYSVSREKKESFPLTVTSAQKNPTAFYLCASSIGGGPATQYFGPGTRLTVL.

V gene TRBV15 combines with J gene TRBJ2-7; a weak D match, TRBD1 (5 bases). Trimming cost V 8 bases and J 0 bases, with 11 bases left between them. Germline values: CDR1 LNHNV, CDR2 YYDKDF (reference sequence). This CDR3 comprises 13 residues. CDR3 amino acids: CATRDSNSYEQYF. CDR3 in DNA: TGTGCCACCCGCGACAGCAACTCCTACGAGCAGTACTTC.

This clone has a single count. This chain uses TRBV7-9 with TRBJ1-2; D is perhaps TRBD1 (5 bases). CDR1 SEHNR and CDR2 FQNEAQ come from the germline V gene (reference sequence). The V end lost 1 base, the J end lost 0 bases, and 9 bases lay between the germline ends. The CDR3 extends over 15 amino acids. In DNA, the CDR3 is TGTGCCAGCAGCTTAGTGCAGGGTCCTAACTATGGCTACACCTTC. It is translated as CASSLVQGPNYGYTF.

The gene calls are TRBV27 and TRBJ2-1, with 9 bases identical to TRBD2. The CDR3 extends over 17 amino acids. J gave up 0 bases and V 1 base, and 4 bases lay outside the gene matches. Germline CDR1 reads MNHEY; CDR2 reads SMNVEV (reference sequence). This CDR3 is CASSLYVAGVSYNEQFF. The CDR3, as DNA: TGTGCCAGCAGTTTATACGTAGCGGGGGTCTCCTACAATGAGCAGTTCTTC.

This clone was recorded only once. The chain couples TRBV4-2 to TRBJ1-2; 7 nucleotides align to TRBD1. The CDR3 has 15 amino acids. V trimming: 6 bases; J trimming: 2 bases; junction bases outside the gene matches: 9. Germline lookup yields CDR1 LGHNA and CDR2 YNFKEQ. The CDR3 loop reads CASRSPQGVNYGYTF. The CDR3 coding sequence is TGTGCCAGCAGGTCTCCTCAGGGGGTGAACTATGGCTACACCTTC.

This clone showed up just once. The chain employs TRBV11-2 and TRBJ1-1; no firm D call. The CDR3 covers 15 residues. The germline CDR1 and CDR2 sequences are SGHAT and FQNNGV. Between the trimmed V and J ends, which lost 1 base and 5 bases, there was a span of 14 bases. The chain's CDR3 is CASSLGPELGTEAFF. CDR3 nucleotide sequence: TGTGCCAGCAGCTTAGGCCCTGAGCTGGGGACTGAAGCTTTCTTT.

The chain employs TRBV7-3 and TRBJ2-1; possibly TRBD1 for D (6 bases). V was shortened by 1 base and J by 6 bases, with 7 bases between the two germline ends. Looked up from germline, CDR1 is SGHTA and CDR2 is FQGTGA. The CDR3 is made up of 13 amino acids. Here the CDR3 reads CASSLIGGNEQFF. CDR3 bases: TGTGCCAGCAGCTTAATAGGGGGCAATGAGCAGTTCTTC.

J is TRBJ1-5 and V is TRBV5-5; 8 bases match TRBD1. The length of the CDR3 is 17 residues. With 6 bases clipped from V and 5 bases from J, the junction kept 16 bases outside the gene matches. The germline V gene encodes CDR1 SGHKS and CDR2 YYEKEE (reference sequence). The CDR3 protein is CASTLGQGRGGHQPQHF. The CDR3 nucleotides read TGTGCCAGCACCCTAGGACAGGGTAGAGGGGGACATCAGCCCCAGCATTTT.

The V gene is TRBV6-1, the J gene TRBJ2-7, with D maybe TRBD1 (6 bases). Germline values: CDR1 MNHNS, CDR2 SASEGT. Trimming shortened V by 4 bases and J by 2 bases, and 15 bases separated the two germline ends. The CDR3 covers 15 residues. In DNA, the CDR3 is TGTGCCAGCAGTGTGTGGACAGAAGCCCCCTACGAGCAGTACTTC. Encoded protein: CASSVWTEAPYEQYF.